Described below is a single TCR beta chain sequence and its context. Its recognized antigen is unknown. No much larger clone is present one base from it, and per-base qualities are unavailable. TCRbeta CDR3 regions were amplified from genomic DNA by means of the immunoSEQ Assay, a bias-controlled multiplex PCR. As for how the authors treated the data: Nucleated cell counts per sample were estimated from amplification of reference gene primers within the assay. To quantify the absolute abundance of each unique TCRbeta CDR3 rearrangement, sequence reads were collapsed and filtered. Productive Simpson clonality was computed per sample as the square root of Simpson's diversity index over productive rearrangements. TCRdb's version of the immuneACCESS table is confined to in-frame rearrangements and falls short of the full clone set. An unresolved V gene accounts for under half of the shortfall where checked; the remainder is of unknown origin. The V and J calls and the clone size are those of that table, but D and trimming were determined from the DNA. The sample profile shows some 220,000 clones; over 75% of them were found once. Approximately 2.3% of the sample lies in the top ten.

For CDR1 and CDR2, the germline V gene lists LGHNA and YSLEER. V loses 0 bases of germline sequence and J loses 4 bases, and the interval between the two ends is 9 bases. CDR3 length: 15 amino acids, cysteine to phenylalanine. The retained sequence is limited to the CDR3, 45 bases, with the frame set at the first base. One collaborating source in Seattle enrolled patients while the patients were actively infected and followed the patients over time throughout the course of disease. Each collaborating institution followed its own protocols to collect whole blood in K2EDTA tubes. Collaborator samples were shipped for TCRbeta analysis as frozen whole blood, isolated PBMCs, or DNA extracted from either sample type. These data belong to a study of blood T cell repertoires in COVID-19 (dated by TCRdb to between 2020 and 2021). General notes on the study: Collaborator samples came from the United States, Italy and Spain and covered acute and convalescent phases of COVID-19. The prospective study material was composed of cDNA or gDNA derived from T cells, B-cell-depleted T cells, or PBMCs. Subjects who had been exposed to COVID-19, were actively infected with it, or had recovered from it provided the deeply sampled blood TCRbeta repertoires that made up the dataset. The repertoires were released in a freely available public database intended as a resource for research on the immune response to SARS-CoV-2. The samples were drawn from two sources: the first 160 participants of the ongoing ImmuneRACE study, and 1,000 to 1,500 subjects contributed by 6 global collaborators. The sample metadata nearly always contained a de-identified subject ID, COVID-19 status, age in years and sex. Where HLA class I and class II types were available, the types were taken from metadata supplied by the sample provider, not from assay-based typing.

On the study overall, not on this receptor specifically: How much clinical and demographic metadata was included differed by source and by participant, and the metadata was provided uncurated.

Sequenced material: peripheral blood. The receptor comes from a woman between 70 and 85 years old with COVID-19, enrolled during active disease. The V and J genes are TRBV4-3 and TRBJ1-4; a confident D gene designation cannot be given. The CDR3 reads CASSQDRTVNEKLFF. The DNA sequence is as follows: TGCGCCAGCAGCCAAGATCGTACGGTTAATGAAAAACTGTTTTTT.